One TCR beta chain is described in this entry. The data were obtained in a study of blood T cell repertoires in COVID-19. Study overall: T cells, B-cell-depleted T cells, or PBMCs provided the cDNA or gDNA that served as material.

In the original analysis: It was from reference gene primer amplification that nucleated cell counts were estimated. Sequenced by immunoSEQ multiplex PCR; TCRdb stores in-frame clones only, minus some. Clone size and V and J calls were adopted from that table, with D and trimming inferred from the DNA. Of fewer than 250,000 clones listed, 65% to 85% were seen once; the top ten hold roughly 8.8%. The CDR3 consists of 12 residues. V was trimmed by 7 bases and J by 6 bases, leaving 11 bases between them. Sequences were obtained from peripheral blood. The chain employs TRBV12-3 or TRBV12-4 and TRBJ2-3; D not certain. The sequence derives from a woman in her 50s with acute or convalescent COVID-19. The CDR3 nucleotides are TGTGCCAGCACCCCATTCAGGGATACGCAGTATTTT. Residues: CASTPFRDTQYF.